One sample yielded the 15 T cell receptor beta chains listed below, sequenced in a study of T cell responses to AZD1222 COVID-19 vaccine. The table came from immunoSEQ multiplex PCR; TCRdb's copy has only in-frame clones and leaves some out. This sample yields more than 85,000 clones, of which roughly 82% are seen a single time; approximately 5% belongs to the top ten. This specimen was peripheral blood, taken on day 0 of AZD1222 vaccination. The receptors originated from an adult in good health.

The rearrangement uses TRBV10-2 and TRBJ2-1; D is undetermined. Trimming stripped 2 bases from V and 2 bases from J, with 7 bases between. In germline, CDR1 is WSHSY, CDR2 SAAADI. The CDR3 runs 14 residues. This CDR3 is CASSETSAYNEQFF. CDR3 nucleotide sequence: TGCGCCAGCAGTGAGACGTCAGCCTACAATGAGCAGTTCTTC.

CDR3 protein: CASSFNRGPNEKLFF. CDR3 DNA sequence: TGCGCCAGCAGCTTTAACAGGGGGCCTAATGAAAAACTGTTTTTT. The chain joins TRBV5-1 to TRBJ1-4, with 9 nucleotides matching TRBD1. CDR3 length equals 15 residues. Germline trimming cut 2 bases from V and 3 bases from J; bases unmatched to any gene: 2. Germline values: CDR1 SGHRS, CDR2 YFSETQ.

The chain employs TRBV19 and TRBJ2-7; D possibly corresponds to TRBD1 (7 bases). Trimming removed 5 bases from V and 3 bases from J, with 14 bases in between. Germline CDR1 is LNHDA and CDR2 is SQIVND (reference sequence). This CDR3 has 14 amino acids. The CDR3 DNA sequence: TGTGCCAGTAGTGGCCGGCAGGGGGGCTACGAGCAGTACTTC. Amino acids: CASSGRQGGYEQYF. Full variable domain (remainder filled in from reference TRBV19 and TRBJ2-7): DGGITQSPKYLFRKEGQNVTLSCEQNLNHDAMYWYRQDPGQGLRLIYYSQIVNDFQKGDIAEGYSVSREKKESFPLTVTSAQKNPTAFYLCASSGRQGGYEQYFGPGTRLTVT.

This chain joins TRBV6-2 or TRBV6-3 and TRBJ1-2; no definite D call. The CDR3 has 13 residues. V lost 5 bases and J lost 7, with 14 bases in between. Germline V gene lookup returns CDR1 MNHEY and CDR2 SVGEGT. The CDR3 sequence is CASSRLGVFGYTF. CDR3 nucleotide sequence: TGTGCCAGCAGTCGCCTTGGAGTTTTTGGCTACACCTTC.

V and J are TRBV30 and TRBJ2-5; TRBD2 agrees at 13 bases. This CDR3 has 16 residues. Germline CDR1 reads GTSNPN; CDR2 reads SVGIG (reference sequence). The V and J ends lost 2 bases and 4 bases, in that order; junction bases with no gene match: 7. The CDR3 here is CAWSLLAGGPRETQYF. The CDR3 DNA sequence: TGTGCCTGGAGTCTACTAGCGGGGGGGCCTAGAGAGACCCAGTACTTC.

The V and J genes are TRBV6-6 and TRBJ1-6, with TRBD1 as a possible D gene (5 bases). Looked up from germline, CDR1 is MNHNY and CDR2 is SVGAGI (reference sequence). With 9 bases removed from V and 9 bases from J, the gap between germline ends came to 18 bases. The CDR3 is 14 residues long. CDR3 nucleotides: TGTGCCAGTAAGGGGACCGCGGTGTCTTCACCCCTCCACTTT. Residues: CASKGTAVSSPLHF.

The rearrangement links TRBV2 to TRBJ2-1, with a tentative D call TRBD1 (7 bases). The CDR3 totals 14 residues. V dropped 3 bases and J dropped 12 bases, with 18 bases sitting between them. Germline V gene lookup returns CDR1 SNHLY and CDR2 FYNNEI. CDR3 sequence reads: CASSEVYRGGRQFF. CDR3 bases: TGTGCCAGCAGTGAGGTTTACAGGGGAGGAAGGCAGTTCTTC.

V and J are TRBV21-1 and TRBJ2-7; the D call of TRBD2 is as the table states it, not checked on the DNA. TRBV21-1 represents a pseudogene. This CDR3 region has 16 residues. The CDR3 loop reads CASSEKGTSGEWEQYF. CDR3 DNA sequence: TGTGCCAGCAGCGAGAAAGGGACTAGCGGGGAGTGGGAGCAGTACTTC.

The chain carries TRBV7-8 and TRBJ2-2, with D maybe TRBD2 (7 bases). This CDR3 has 21 amino acids. V was pared by 1 base and J by 4 bases, with 28 bases between. Germline values: CDR1 SGHVS, CDR2 FQNEAQ. CDR3 in amino acids: CASSLDSFGGRGNGRTGELFF. The CDR3 region has the DNA TGTGCCAGCAGCTTAGACTCTTTCGGGGGGCGGGGTAACGGTCGCACCGGGGAGCTGTTTTTT.

The V gene is TRBV9, the J gene TRBJ1-1, with unresolved D. Germline loops: CDR1 SGDLS, CDR2 YYNGEE. With 0 bases removed from V and 7 bases from J, the gap between germline ends came to 10 bases. The CDR3 has 13 residues. The CDR3 DNA reads TGTGCCAGCAGCGTAGTAGGCGCGGTTGAAGCTTTCTTT. Translating it yields CASSVVGAVEAFF.

The V call is TRBV4-3, the J call TRBJ2-3; the D is unclear. This CDR3 is built from 15 residues. Germline CDR1 reads LGHNA; CDR2 reads YSLEER. Trimming took 0 bases from V and 2 from J, leaving 9 bases between them. CDR3 DNA: TGCGCCAGCAGCCAAGAAAGGCGTCCCACAGATACGCAGTATTTT. Amino acid sequence: CASSQERRPTDTQYF.

This chain connects TRBV3-1 (or the pseudogene TRBV3-2) to TRBJ1-2; D gene unclear. Looked up from germline, CDR1 is LGHDT and CDR2 is YNNKEL (reference sequence). The CDR3 has 13 residues. V was shortened by 4 bases and J by 8 bases, with 14 bases between the two germline ends. The CDR3 region has the DNA TGTGCCAGCAGCCTTATCGGAGGGTCGGGCTACACCTTC. Translating gives CASSLIGGSGYTF.

The gene calls are TRBV25-1 and TRBJ1-2; TRBD1 agrees at 7 bases. This CDR3 is 12 amino acids long. CDR1 and CDR2 (germline): MGHDK, SYGVNS. Germline trimming cut 4 bases from V and 8 bases from J; bases unmatched to any gene: 4. Written as DNA, the CDR3 is TGTGCCAGCAGTGGACAGGGACGGGGCTACACCTTC. It codes for CASSGQGRGYTF.

This chain links TRBV5-6 with TRBJ1-2, with D perhaps TRBD1 (5 bases). The V end lost 4 bases, the J end lost 6 bases, and 19 bases lay between the germline ends. CDR1 is SGHDT, CDR2 YYEEEE, per germline. The length of the CDR3 is 15 residues. Here the CDR3 reads CASSRSRVHGHGYTF. DNA for the CDR3: TGTGCCAGCAGCCGTAGCAGGGTTCATGGACATGGCTACACCTTC.

V usage is TRBV5-1 and J usage is TRBJ2-1, with unresolved D. The ends were cut back, 1 base at V and 10 bases at J, with 6 bases in the middle. Germline V gene lookup returns CDR1 SGHRS and CDR2 YFSETQ. The CDR3 runs 11 residues. Here the CDR3 DNA reads TGCGCCAGCAGCTTGTCCGGGGAGCAGTTCTTC. Amino acid sequence: CASSLSGEQFF. Using reference TRBV5-1 and TRBJ2-1 for the parts outside the CDR3, the full variable domain is KAGVTQTPRYLIKTRGQQVTLSCSPISGHRSVSWYQQTPGQGLQFLFEYFSETQRNKGNFPGRFSGRQFSNSRSEMNVSTLELGDSALYLCASSLSGEQFFGPGTRLTVL.